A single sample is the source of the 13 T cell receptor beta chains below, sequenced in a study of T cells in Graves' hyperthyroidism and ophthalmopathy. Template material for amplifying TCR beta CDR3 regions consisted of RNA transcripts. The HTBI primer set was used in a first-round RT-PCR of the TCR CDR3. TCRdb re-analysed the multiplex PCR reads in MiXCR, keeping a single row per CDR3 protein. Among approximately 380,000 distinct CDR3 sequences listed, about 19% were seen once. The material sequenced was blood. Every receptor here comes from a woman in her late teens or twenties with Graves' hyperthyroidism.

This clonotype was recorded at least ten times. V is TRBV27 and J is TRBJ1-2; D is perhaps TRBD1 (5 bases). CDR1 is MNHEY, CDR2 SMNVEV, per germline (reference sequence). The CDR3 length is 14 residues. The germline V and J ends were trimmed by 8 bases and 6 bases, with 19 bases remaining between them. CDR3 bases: TGTGCCAGCTCAGGAGCAGGGTACTCCCATGGCTACACCTTC. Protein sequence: CASSGAGYSHGYTF.

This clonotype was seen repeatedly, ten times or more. The CDR3, as DNA: TGTGCCAGCAGCGTACGGGACAGCGAGCAGTACTTC. This encodes CASSVRDSEQYF. This chain links TRBV7-8 with TRBJ2-7; 7 nucleotides match TRBD1. CDR3 length equals 12 residues. The ends lost 5 bases at V and 6 bases at J; junction bases unmatched: 4. Per the germline V gene, CDR1 is SGHVS and CDR2 is FQNEAQ.

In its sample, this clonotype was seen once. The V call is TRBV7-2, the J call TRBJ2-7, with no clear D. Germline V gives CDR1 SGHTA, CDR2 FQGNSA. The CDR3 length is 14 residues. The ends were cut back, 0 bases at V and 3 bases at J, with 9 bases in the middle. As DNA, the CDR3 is TGTGCCAGCAGCTTAGCCAGTCAGCTCTACGAGCAGTACTTC. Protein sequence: CASSLASQLYEQYF.

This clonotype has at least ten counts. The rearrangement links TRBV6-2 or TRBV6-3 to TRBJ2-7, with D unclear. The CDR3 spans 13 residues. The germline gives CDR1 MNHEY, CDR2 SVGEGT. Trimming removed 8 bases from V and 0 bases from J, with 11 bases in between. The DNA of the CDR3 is TGTGCCAGCTCCCGGCTCATCTCCTACGAGCAGTACTTC. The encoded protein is CASSRLISYEQYF.

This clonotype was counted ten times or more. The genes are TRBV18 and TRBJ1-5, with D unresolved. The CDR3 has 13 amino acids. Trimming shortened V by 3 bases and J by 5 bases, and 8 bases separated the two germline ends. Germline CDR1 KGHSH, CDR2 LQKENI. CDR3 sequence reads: CASSPVRDQPQHF. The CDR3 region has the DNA TGTGCCAGCTCACCGGTCCGGGATCAGCCCCAGCATTTT.

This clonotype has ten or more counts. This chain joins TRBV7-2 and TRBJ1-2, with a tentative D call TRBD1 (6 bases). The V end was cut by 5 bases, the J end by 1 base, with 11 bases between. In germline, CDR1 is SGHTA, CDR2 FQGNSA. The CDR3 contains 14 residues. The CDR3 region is CASSRDRFNYGYTF. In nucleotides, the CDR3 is TGTGCCAGCAGCAGAGACAGGTTTAACTATGGCTACACCTTC.

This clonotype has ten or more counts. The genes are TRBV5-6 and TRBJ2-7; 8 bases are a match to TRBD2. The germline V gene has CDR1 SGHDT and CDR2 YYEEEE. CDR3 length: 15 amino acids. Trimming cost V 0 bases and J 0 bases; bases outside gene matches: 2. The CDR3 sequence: CASSLVSGASYEQYF. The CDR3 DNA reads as TGTGCCAGCAGCTTGGTTAGCGGGGCCTCCTACGAGCAGTACTTC.

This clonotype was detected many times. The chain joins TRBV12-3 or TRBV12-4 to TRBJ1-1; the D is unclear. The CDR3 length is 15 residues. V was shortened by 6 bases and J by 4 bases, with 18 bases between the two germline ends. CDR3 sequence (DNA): TGTGCCAGCAGCCCAGTTGGTCGCCCCAGCACTGAAGCTTTCTTT. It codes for CASSPVGRPSTEAFF.

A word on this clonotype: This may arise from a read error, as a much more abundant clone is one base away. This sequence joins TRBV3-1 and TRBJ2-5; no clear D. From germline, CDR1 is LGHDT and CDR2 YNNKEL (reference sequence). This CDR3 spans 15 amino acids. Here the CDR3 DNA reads TGTGCCAGCAGCCAAGGGTGGGCTCCTGTGGAGACCCTGTACTTC. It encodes CASSQGWAPVETLYF.

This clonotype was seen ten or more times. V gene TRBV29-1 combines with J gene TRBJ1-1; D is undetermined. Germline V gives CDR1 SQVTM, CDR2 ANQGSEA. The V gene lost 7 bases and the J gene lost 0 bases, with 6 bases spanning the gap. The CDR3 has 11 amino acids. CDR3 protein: CSAYVNTEAFF. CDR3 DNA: TGCAGCGCCTATGTGAACACTGAAGCTTTCTTT.

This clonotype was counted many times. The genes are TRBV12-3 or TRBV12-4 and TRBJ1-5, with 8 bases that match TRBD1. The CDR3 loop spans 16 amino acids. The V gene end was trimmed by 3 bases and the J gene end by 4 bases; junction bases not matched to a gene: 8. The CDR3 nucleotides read TGTGCCAGCAGTTTTTCAGGGGGCGCGGGAAATCAGCCCCAGCATTTT. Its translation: CASSFSGGAGNQPQHF.

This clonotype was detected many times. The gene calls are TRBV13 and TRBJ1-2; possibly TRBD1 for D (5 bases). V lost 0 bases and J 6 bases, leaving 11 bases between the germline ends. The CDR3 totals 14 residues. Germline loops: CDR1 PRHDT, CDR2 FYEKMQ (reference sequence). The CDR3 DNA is TGTGCCAGCAGCTTAGGTGGGGCGCGACATGGCTACACCTTC. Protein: CASSLGGARHGYTF.

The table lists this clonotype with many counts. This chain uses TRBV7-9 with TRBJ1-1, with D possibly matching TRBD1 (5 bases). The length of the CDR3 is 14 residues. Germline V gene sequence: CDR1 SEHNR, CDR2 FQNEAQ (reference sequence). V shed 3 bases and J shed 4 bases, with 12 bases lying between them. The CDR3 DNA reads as TGTGCCAGCAGCTTCGGGGGGTACGGCACTGAAGCTTTCTTT. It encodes CASSFGGYGTEAFF.